This entry lists 27 T cell receptor beta chains sequenced from one sample in a study of cytomegalovirus exposure and HLA in healthy donors. PCR amplification relied on 60 Vbeta primers (plus 13 Jbeta primers). Some clones are missing from TCRdb's copy, which holds only in-frame ones; the method was immunoSEQ multiplex PCR. Counted here are approximately 160,000 clones, approximately 78% occurring once; the ten biggest clones make up approximately 0.8%. Sequenced sample: PBMCs. The receptors here all came from a woman aged 18-29 years in good health and CMV-seronegative.

This chain joins TRBV7-2 and TRBJ2-1; maybe TRBD2 (5 bases). The V and J ends lost 1 base and 5 bases respectively, with 12 bases between them. CDR3 length: 15 residues. Per the germline V gene, CDR1 is SGHTA and CDR2 is FQGNSA. CDR3 coding DNA: TGTGCCAGCAGCTTAGGGACTCGGAGTAACAATGAGCAGTTCTTC. Translated: CASSLGTRSNNEQFF.

V is TRBV28 and J is TRBJ2-2; possible D gene TRBD1, 5 bases. Trimming removed 6 bases from V and 4 bases from J, with 15 bases in between. The length of the CDR3 is 15 residues. The germline V gene has CDR1 MDHEN and CDR2 SYDVKM. The CDR3 DNA is TGTGCCAGCAGGATAAGCAGGGTACGCACCGGGGAGCTGTTTTTT. Translating it yields CASRISRVRTGELFF. Full variable domain (remainder filled in from reference TRBV28 and TRBJ2-2): DVKVTQSSRYLVKRTGEKVFLECVQDMDHENMFWYRQDPGLGLRLIYFSYDVKMKEKGDIPEGYSVSREKKERFSLILESASTNQTSMYLCASRISRVRTGELFFGEGSRLTVL.

J is TRBJ2-3 and V is TRBV5-1; D ambiguous. This CDR3 contains 15 residues. Per the germline V gene, CDR1 is SGHRS and CDR2 is YFSETQ. V shed 1 base and J shed 0 bases, with 9 bases lying between them. The CDR3, as DNA: TGCGCCAGCAGCTTGACAGCCTCTAGCACAGATACGCAGTATTTT. Encoded protein: CASSLTASSTDTQYF.

This chain uses TRBV28 with TRBJ2-1; 8 bases are a match to TRBD1. Looked up from germline, CDR1 is MDHEN and CDR2 is SYDVKM. The CDR3 contains 16 residues. The ends lost 2 bases at V and 3 bases at J; junction bases unmatched: 6. The CDR3 region has the DNA TGTGCCAGCAGTTTACCCCCGGGACAGGACTACAATGAGCAGTTCTTC. Its protein is CASSLPPGQDYNEQFF.

The chain has TRBV23-1 and TRBJ2-5; 9 bases map to TRBD1. TRBV23-1 is an ORF; its function is uncertain. This CDR3 contains 17 residues. J was trimmed by 4 bases and V by 4 bases; bases with no gene match: 13. The CDR3 is CASSPKRTGGLGETQYF. For the CDR3, the DNA is TGCGCCAGCAGTCCGAAGCGAACAGGGGGCTTAGGAGAGACCCAGTACTTC.

The chain is built from TRBV11-2 and TRBJ2-1; 8 positions agree with TRBD2. The CDR3 extends over 16 amino acids. V dropped 5 bases and J dropped 5; count of bases not matched to a gene: 11. Germline-derived CDR1 and CDR2 are SGHAT and FQNNGV. The CDR3 coding sequence is TGTGCCAGCAGCCGGAGGGGACTAGGGGGGGACAATGAGCAGTTCTTC. The encoded protein is CASSRRGLGGDNEQFF. The full variable domain, with the rest looked up from reference TRBV11-2 and TRBJ2-1, is EAGVAQSPRYKIIEKRQSVAFWCNPISGHATLYWYQQILGQGPKLLIQFQNNGVVDDSQLPKDRFSAERLKGVDSTLKIQPAKLEDSAVYLCASSRRGLGGDNEQFFGPGTRLTVL.

Concerning this clone itself: Other DNA sequences in the sample encode the same CDR3. V usage is TRBV15 and J usage is TRBJ1-2; D possibly corresponds to TRBD1 (6 bases). V lost 3 bases and J lost 4, with 6 bases in between. Germline V gene lookup returns CDR1 LNHNV and CDR2 YYDKDF (reference sequence). This CDR3 comprises 12 residues. CDR3 residues: CATSRDSYGYTF. CDR3 DNA: TGTGCCACCAGCAGGGACAGCTATGGCTACACCTTC.

The chain recombines TRBV11-3 with TRBJ1-1; possibly TRBD1 for D (5 bases). Germline V gene data show CDR1 as SGHNT and CDR2 as YENEEA. The CDR3 extends over 15 amino acids. The ends were cut back, 2 bases at V and 0 bases at J, with 10 bases in the middle. The CDR3 coding sequence is TGTGCCAGCAGCTTACAAGACAGCTTGAACACTGAAGCTTTCTTT. This encodes CASSLQDSLNTEAFF.

The V call is TRBV28, the J call TRBJ2-3, with TRBD1 matching 8 bases. V shed 2 bases, J shed 8 bases, and the junction held 12 bases outside the gene matches. CDR3 size: 16 residues. Germline values: CDR1 MDHEN, CDR2 SYDVKM. CDR3 nucleotides: TGTGCCAGCAGTTTAGGGGACAGGCTTCTGGTGTCTACGCAGTATTTT. Its translation: CASSLGDRLLVSTQYF.

This clone was recorded a few times. The CDR3, as DNA: TGTGCCAGCAGTACGGGACAGGGGGCTGAAAAACTGTTTTTT. This translates into CASSTGQGAEKLFF. The genes are TRBV6-5 and TRBJ1-4, with 12 bases lining up with TRBD1. Germline CDR1 and CDR2: MNHEY and SVGAGI. The V segment lost 5 bases and the J segment 7 bases; nucleotides outside the gene matches: 2. The CDR3 is 14 amino acids.

The chain links TRBV28 to TRBJ2-3; the match to TRBD2 covers 7 bases. This CDR3 has 23 amino acids. The V gene's germline CDR1 is MDHEN and CDR2 SYDVKM. Trimming removed 3 bases from V and 7 bases from J; junction bases left unmatched: 34. CDR3 sequence (DNA): TGTGCCAGCAGTTTTTTTTGGGAGGGCCGTAAACATACCAATCCACAGAGCATAAATACGCAGTATTTT. Amino acids: CASSFFWEGRKHTNPQSINTQYF.

The chain combines TRBV4-1 with TRBJ2-1, with a possible D match to TRBD2 (5 bases). V was trimmed by 4 bases and J by 4 bases, leaving 11 bases between them. The germline gives CDR1 MGHRA, CDR2 YSYEKL. This CDR3 has 14 residues. Here the CDR3 reads CASSRSPGYNEQFF. CDR3 nucleotide sequence: TGCGCCAGCAGCCGTTCGCCGGGGTACAATGAGCAGTTCTTC.

V gene TRBV28 combines with J gene TRBJ2-7; 9 nucleotides align to TRBD2. Germline V lookup: CDR1 MDHEN, CDR2 SYDVKM. V trimming: 6 bases; J trimming: 5 bases; junction bases outside the gene matches: 11. The length of the CDR3 is 15 residues. Written as DNA, the CDR3 is TGTGCCAGCAGAACCTGGGATAGCGGGAGCCACGAGCAGTACTTC. Translating gives CASRTWDSGSHEQYF.

This clone has only a few counts. This chain connects TRBV7-8 to TRBJ2-5, with TRBD2 matching over 15 bases. CDR1 and CDR2 (germline): SGHVS, FQNEAQ. This CDR3 contains 17 residues. The junction had 13 bases not matched to a gene; V was cut back by 5 bases and J by 9 bases. The CDR3 coding sequence is TGTGCCAGCAGCCATACCGGACTAGCGGGAGGGCCAAACTCCCAGTACTTC. It specifies CASSHTGLAGGPNSQYF.

V usage is TRBV9 and J usage is TRBJ2-7; 10 bases map to TRBD2. The CDR3 runs 15 residues. Germline V CDR1 and CDR2: SGDLS, YYNGEE. Trimming at V came to 4 bases and at J to 4 bases, leaving 8 bases not matched to a gene. CDR3 sequence: CASSPQLAGVYEQYF. As DNA, the CDR3 is TGTGCCAGCAGCCCCCAGCTAGCGGGAGTGTACGAGCAGTACTTC.

The chain employs TRBV19 and TRBJ1-2; 7 bases agree with TRBD1. Trimming cost V 0 bases and J 4 bases; bases outside gene matches: 11. Germline V gives CDR1 LNHDA, CDR2 SQIVND (reference sequence). The CDR3 consists of 17 residues. Here the CDR3 DNA reads TGTGCCAGTAGTATAGAGGCTTGGACAGGAAGGGGCTATGGCTACACCTTC. Its translation is CASSIEAWTGRGYGYTF.

V usage is TRBV28 and J usage is TRBJ2-1; 7 bases are a match to TRBD1. The CDR3 has 14 amino acids. Germline V gene data show CDR1 as MDHEN and CDR2 as SYDVKM. The V and J ends lost 6 bases and 7 bases, in that order; junction bases with no gene match: 9. As DNA, the CDR3 is TGTGCCAGCAGCCGAGAGACAGGGTCAAATGAGCAGTTCTTC. Encoded protein: CASSRETGSNEQFF.

In regard to this clone: The sample contains more than one DNA sequence encoding this CDR3. The chain links TRBV30 to TRBJ1-5, with D possibly TRBD1 on 5 matching bases. The ends were cut back, 4 bases at V and 7 bases at J, with 23 bases in the middle. Germline V gene data show CDR1 as GTSNPN and CDR2 as SVGIG (reference sequence). The CDR3 sequence is 16 residues long. In DNA form, the CDR3 reads TGTGCCTGGAATCATGGGGCGGCGGGGGGAGGGCAGCCCCAGCATTTT. It encodes CAWNHGAAGGGQPQHF.

This chain links TRBV28 with TRBJ1-1, with 8 nucleotides matching TRBD1. The germline V gene encodes CDR1 MDHEN and CDR2 SYDVKM. This CDR3 region has 14 residues. V shed 2 bases, J shed 1 base, and the junction held 0 bases outside the gene matches. In DNA, the CDR3 is TGTGCCAGCAGTTTAGGACAGGGGAACACTGAAGCTTTCTTT. Encoded protein: CASSLGQGNTEAFF.

The DNA for the CDR3 is TGTGCCAGTAGTAGAGGACAGGATGAGATCACAGATACGCAGTATTTT. Translating it yields CASSRGQDEITDTQYF. The V and J genes are TRBV19 and TRBJ2-3; TRBD1 agrees at 7 bases. The CDR3 covers 16 residues. With 4 bases clipped from V and 2 bases from J, the junction kept 9 bases outside the gene matches. Germline-derived CDR1 and CDR2 are LNHDA and SQIVND (reference sequence).

For the CDR3, the DNA is TGTGCCAGCAGTTGGTTCCGGGGTTACGAGCAGTACTTC. This translates into CASSWFRGYEQYF. The chain joins TRBV28 to TRBJ2-7, with a possible D match to TRBD2 (5 bases). The germline CDR1 and CDR2 sequences are MDHEN and SYDVKM. Trimming left V 4 bases short and J 4 bases short, with 11 bases between. The CDR3 loop spans 13 amino acids.

This chain links TRBV5-1 with TRBJ1-1; 8 nucleotides agree with TRBD1. After removal of 7 bases from V and 1 base from J, the junction contained 6 bases not matched to a gene. The CDR3 extends over 14 amino acids. Germline V gives CDR1 SGHRS, CDR2 YFSETQ. This CDR3 is CASDATGANTEAFF. CDR3 in DNA: TGCGCCAGCGACGCGACAGGGGCGAACACTGAAGCTTTCTTT.

In nucleotides, the CDR3 is TGTGCCAGCAGTGCGGTACTAGTGAACACCGGGGAGCTGTTTTTT. Its translation: CASSAVLVNTGELFF. The chain recombines TRBV2 with TRBJ2-2; TRBD2 might be the D (5 bases). The CDR3 spans 15 residues. V was cut by 4 bases and J by 1 base, with 10 bases left in between. CDR1 and CDR2 from the germline V gene are SNHLY and FYNNEI.

Only one count was recorded for this clone. The chain joins TRBV4-3 to TRBJ2-2; 11 bases are a match to TRBD2. This CDR3 comprises 18 residues. Germline CDR1 and CDR2: LGHNA and YSLEER. Losses at the gene ends were 4 bases for V and 6 bases for J; bases not matched to a gene: 13. This CDR3 reads CASSPRDTGLAVPGELFF. The DNA of the CDR3 is TGCGCCAGCAGCCCCCGGGACACGGGACTAGCGGTTCCCGGGGAGCTGTTTTTT.

The V call is TRBV14, the J call TRBJ1-4; 8 bases agree with TRBD1. Looked up from germline, CDR1 is SGHDN and CDR2 is FVKESK. The CDR3 runs 15 residues. The trim removed 4 bases at V and 10 bases at J, leaving 11 bases unmatched. CDR3: CASSPGTGPGVKLFF. Written as DNA, the CDR3 is TGTGCCAGCAGCCCTGGGACAGGACCGGGCGTAAAACTGTTTTTT.

This clone was found once. CDR3 loop: CATSRTGTGGSPQYF. As DNA, the CDR3 is TGTGCCACCAGCAGAACCGGGACAGGGGGCTCTCCGCAGTATTTT. The J gene is TRBJ2-3, the V gene TRBV15; 12 bases are shared with TRBD1. This CDR3 is built from 15 residues. Unmatched junction bases numbered 7, after V lost 2 bases and J lost 10 bases. From germline, CDR1 is LNHNV and CDR2 YYDKDF (reference sequence).

This chain joins TRBV11-1 and TRBJ2-5, with D tentatively TRBD2 (6 bases). The germline V gene encodes CDR1 SGHAT and CDR2 FQDESV (reference sequence). Deletions cut 4 bases from V and 4 bases from J, with 22 bases between. This CDR3 has 17 residues. CDR3 bases: TGTGCCAGCAGCTCGCGGGGAATGCGACAGTCCGCAGAGACCCAGTACTTC. Amino acid sequence: CASSSRGMRQSAETQYF.